This T cell receptor (beta chain) stems from a study of T cell repertoires in cytomegalovirus infection. Study context: It was the public TCR beta signatures that indicated both CMV infection and matching HLA type. Study findings and constraints: Clonotype analysis showed dominance of the ex vivo response by HLA-C-restricted CMV-specific TCR beta clonotypes.

This clonotype was counted at least ten times. Its antigen remains unidentified. V shed 2 bases, J shed 2 bases, and the junction held 7 bases outside the gene matches. Germline values: CDR1 MNHEY, CDR2 SMNVEV (reference sequence). The CDR3 is made up of 17 amino acids. TCRdb re-derived calls from the reads in MiXCR, one entry per CDR3 protein. Among roughly 250,000 distinct CDR3 sequences listed, 12% were seen once. This sequence joins TRBV27 and TRBJ2-3; 10 bases fit TRBD2. The sample consisted of PBMCs. This TCR derives from a human donor in good health (CMV status not recorded). Some clones in this sample may be carry-over from other donors' samples. The CDR3 loop reads CASSLRGLAELTDTQYF. The CDR3 DNA sequence: TGTGCCAGCAGTTTAAGAGGACTAGCGGAGCTCACAGATACGCAGTATTTT.